The next 13 T cell receptor beta chains were all read from a single sample in a study of T cell responses to AZD1222 COVID-19 vaccine. The protocol was immunoSEQ multiplex PCR, while the TCRdb copy is restricted to in-frame clones and leaves out a portion. The profile shows more than 150,000 clones, about 89% of them singletons. The sample in question was peripheral blood, obtained 28 days after the second AZD1222 dose. These receptors all come from an adult who received the AZD1222 COVID-19 vaccine.

The rearrangement links TRBV2 to TRBJ2-1; 11 nucleotides align to TRBD1. There are 14 residues in the CDR3. Looked up from germline, CDR1 is SNHLY and CDR2 is FYNNEI. Trimming at V came to 6 bases and at J to 6 bases, leaving 4 bases not matched to a gene. DNA of the CDR3: TGTGCCAGCAGGGCGGGACAGGGGGGCAATGAGCAGTTCTTC. Its protein is CASRAGQGGNEQFF. Together with reference TRBV2 and TRBJ2-1, the CDR3 gives the full variable domain: EPEVTQTPSHQVTQMGQEVILRCVPISNHLYFYWYRQILGQKVEFLVSFYNNEISEKSEIFDDQFSVERPDGSNFTLKIRSTKLEDSAMYFCASRAGQGGNEQFFGPGTRLTVL.

This clone was recorded once. The chain recombines TRBV19 with TRBJ2-5; weak D call: TRBD2 (6 bases). CDR3 length equals 18 residues. V was shortened by 2 bases and J by 4 bases, with 23 bases between the two germline ends. Germline V gene sequence: CDR1 LNHDA, CDR2 SQIVND (reference sequence). CDR3 sequence: CASSISLLARGVGETQYF. The CDR3 DNA follows: TGTGCCAGTAGTATATCCTTGCTAGCGAGGGGAGTAGGAGAGACCCAGTACTTC.

The chain uses TRBV7-8 and TRBJ1-1; D remains unclear. Germline V gene data show CDR1 as SGHVS and CDR2 as FQNEAQ. CDR3 length: 13 amino acids. Trimming pared 4 bases from V and 6 bases from J, leaving 12 bases between. Written as DNA, the CDR3 is TGTGCCAGCAGCTCTGGTCCAGGACCTGAAGCTTTCTTT. This gives the protein CASSSGPGPEAFF. Full variable domain (outside the CDR3, taken from reference TRBV7-8 and TRBJ1-1): GAGVSQSPRYKVAKRGQDVALRCDPISGHVSLFWYQQALGQGPEFLTYFQNEAQLDKSGLPSDRFFAERPEGSVSTLKIQRTQQEDSAVYLCASSSGPGPEAFFGQGTRLTVV.

This clone was observed once. The CDR3 DNA reads as TGTGCCAGCAGTCCCCAAGGAGGGAATCAGCCCCAGCATTTT. It is translated as CASSPQGGNQPQHF. The V and J genes are TRBV6-5 and TRBJ1-5, with D unclear. The CDR3 totals 14 residues. CDR1 MNHEY and CDR2 SVGAGI come from the germline V gene. The germline V and J ends were trimmed by 5 bases and 4 bases, with 12 bases remaining between them.

The chain joins TRBV5-1 to TRBJ2-2; TRBD1 matches at 8 bases. V trimming: 0 bases; J trimming: 5 bases; junction bases outside the gene matches: 3. The CDR3 is 15 residues long. Germline values: CDR1 SGHRS, CDR2 YFSETQ. CDR3 loop: CASSLGTGTTGELFF. DNA for the CDR3: TGCGCCAGCAGCTTGGGGACAGGGACAACCGGGGAGCTGTTTTTT.

In this sample, this clone turned up once. The V call is TRBV29-1, the J call TRBJ2-1; TRBD2 agrees at 10 bases. The ends lost 7 bases at V and 5 bases at J; junction bases unmatched: 8. Germline V gene sequence: CDR1 SQVTM, CDR2 ANQGSEA. This CDR3 is 14 amino acids long. DNA for the CDR3: TGCAGCGGAGAGAGGACTAGCGGAAACAATGAGCAGTTCTTC. It translates to CSGERTSGNNEQFF.

The chain carries TRBV7-9 and TRBJ1-5; 9 positions match TRBD1. The junction had 5 bases not matched to a gene; V was cut back by 1 base and J by 4 bases. The V gene's germline CDR1 is SEHNR and CDR2 FQNEAQ (reference sequence). This CDR3 has 16 amino acids. CDR3 nucleotide sequence: TGTGCCAGCAGCTTAGTAGTGACAGGGGGTAATCAGCCCCAGCATTTT. Its protein product is CASSLVVTGGNQPQHF.

The chain is built from TRBV5-1 and TRBJ1-3, with a tentative D call TRBD1 (6 bases). CDR1 and CDR2 from the germline V gene are SGHRS and YFSETQ. This CDR3 comprises 14 residues. V lost 6 bases and J 4 bases, leaving 14 bases between the germline ends. The CDR3 sequence is CASMPGTPGNTIYF. Here the CDR3 DNA reads TGCGCCAGCATGCCCGGGACACCAGGAAACACCATATATTTT.

The rearrangement joins TRBV2 to TRBJ2-7, with 7 bases aligning to TRBD1. With 4 bases clipped from V and 2 bases from J, the junction kept 5 bases outside the gene matches. CDR1 is SNHLY and CDR2 is FYNNEI in the germline V gene. The CDR3 loop spans 14 amino acids. The CDR3 DNA reads TGTGCCAGCAGTGTAGACAGGGTAGCCTACGAGCAGTACTTC. Translating gives CASSVDRVAYEQYF.

This sequence joins TRBV28 and TRBJ2-3, with a tentative D call TRBD2 (6 bases). From germline, CDR1 is MDHEN and CDR2 SYDVKM. The CDR3 is made up of 15 amino acids. Trimming took 8 bases from V and 0 from J, leaving 15 bases between them. The CDR3 loop reads CASAGGGLSTDTQYF. DNA of the CDR3: TGTGCCAGCGCTGGGGGAGGATTAAGCACAGATACGCAGTATTTT.

V is TRBV18 and J is TRBJ1-2; D is possibly TRBD1 (5 bases). Germline V CDR1 and CDR2: KGHSH, LQKENI. The CDR3 has 14 amino acids. The ends were cut back, 3 bases at V and 4 bases at J, with 12 bases in the middle. CDR3 sequence: CASSPLRGAYGYTF. As DNA, the CDR3 is TGTGCCAGCTCACCCCTCAGAGGGGCCTATGGCTACACCTTC.

The gene calls are TRBV7-2 and TRBJ2-1; D is perhaps TRBD1 (6 bases). CDR3 length: 13 amino acids. The germline V gene encodes CDR1 SGHTA and CDR2 FQGNSA. V lost 4 bases and J 5 bases, leaving 9 bases between the germline ends. CDR3 in amino acids: CASSYDRNNEQFF. CDR3 nucleotides: TGTGCCAGCAGCTACGACAGGAACAATGAGCAGTTCTTC.

The gene calls are TRBV7-2 and TRBJ2-7, with a weak D call TRBD2 (7 bases). The CDR3 has 14 amino acids. Germline V gene sequence: CDR1 SGHTA, CDR2 FQGNSA. V gave up 5 bases and J gave up 3 bases, with 14 bases separating them. CDR3 DNA sequence: TGTGCCAGCAGCCCGGGGGGCGGGAGCTACGAGCAGTACTTC. Encoded protein: CASSPGGGSYEQYF.